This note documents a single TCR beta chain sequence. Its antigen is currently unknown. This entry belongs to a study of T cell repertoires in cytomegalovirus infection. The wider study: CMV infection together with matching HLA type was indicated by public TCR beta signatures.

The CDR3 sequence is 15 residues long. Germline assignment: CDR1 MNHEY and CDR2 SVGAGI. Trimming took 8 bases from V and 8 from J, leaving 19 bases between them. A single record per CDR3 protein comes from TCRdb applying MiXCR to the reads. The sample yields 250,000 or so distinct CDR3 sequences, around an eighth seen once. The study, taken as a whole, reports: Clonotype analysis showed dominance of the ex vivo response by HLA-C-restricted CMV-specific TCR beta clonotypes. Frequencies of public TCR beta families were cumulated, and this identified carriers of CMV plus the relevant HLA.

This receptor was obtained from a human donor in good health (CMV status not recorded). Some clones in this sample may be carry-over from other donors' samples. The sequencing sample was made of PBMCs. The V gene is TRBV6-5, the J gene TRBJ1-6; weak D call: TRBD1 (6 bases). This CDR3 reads CASRPRGEIDSPLHF. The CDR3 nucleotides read TGTGCCAGCCGCCCGAGGGGGGAAATCGATTCACCCCTCCACTTT.